This is a list of T cell receptor beta chains from one sample in a study of T cell changes during pregnancy in multiple sclerosis. Only in-frame clones appear in the TCRdb table, and some are missing; sequencing was by immunoSEQ multiplex PCR. The profile shows about 100,000 clones, around 92% of them singletons. This material consisted of peripheral blood, taken after pregnancy. These receptors all stem from a female donor with multiple sclerosis, enrolled in a pregnancy study. Both conserved end residues are part of each CDR3. D genes are given only for firm matches.

j_gene | d_gene | v_gene | len | CDR3nt | CDR3aa
TRBJ2-7 | - | TRBV5-5 | 13 | TGTGCCAGCAGCTTCAACAGGGAATACGAGCAGTACTTC | CASSFNREYEQYF
TRBJ2-5 | - | TRBV20-1 | 11 | TGCAGTGCTAGGTTTGGCGAGACCCAGTACTTC | CSARFGETQYF
TRBJ1-3 | - | TRBV5-8 | 15 | TGTGCCAGCAGCACCGGGACAAGCTCTGGAAACACCATATATTTT | CASSTGTSSGNTIYF
TRBJ2-2 | - | TRBV30 | 14 | TGTGCCTGGACCGCGTACAGGGACACCGGGGAGCTGTTTTTT | CAWTAYRDTGELFF
TRBJ2-1 | - | TRBV18 | 16 | TGTGCCAGCTCACCACTTCTAGCTCGGGGAGGCAATGAGCAGTTCTTC | CASSPLLARGGNEQFF
TRBJ1-4 | TRBD1 | TRBV5-1 | 15 | TGCGCCAGCAGCCCTCAGACAGGGTCTAGTGAAAAACTGTTTTTT | CASSPQTGSSEKLFF
TRBJ2-4 | - | TRBV9 | 14 | TGTGCCAGCAGCTCGGGAATAGCCAAAAACATTCAGTACTTC | CASSSGIAKNIQYF
TRBJ1-2 | TRBD1 | TRBV14 | 12 | TGTGCCAGCAGCCGGGACAGCTATGGCTACACCTTC | CASSRDSYGYTF
TRBJ2-7 | - | TRBV7-3 | 15 | TGTGCCAGCAGCTTAACCGCAGGACAAGGTTACGAGCAGTACTTC | CASSLTAGQGYEQYF
TRBJ2-1 | - | TRBV30 | 15 | TGTGCCTGGCACGGGACTCGAAACTCCTACAATGAGCAGTTCTTC | CAWHGTRNSYNEQFF
TRBJ2-7 | TRBD1 | TRBV28 | 15 | TGTGCCAGCAGTCTAGGGGGCGGCCCCAATAACGGGCAGTACTTC | CASSLGGGPNNGQYF